This T cell receptor beta chain derives from a study of blood T cell repertoires in COVID-19. CDR3 length: 16 residues. The germline CDR1 and CDR2 sequences are LNHDA and SQIVND (reference sequence). V lost 6 bases and J 1 base, leaving 15 bases between the germline ends. How the authors handled the data: Quantification of nucleated cells was approximated via reference gene primer amplification. Data came from immunoSEQ multiplex PCR; TCRdb stores just in-frame clones and leaves some out. The DNA gave D and trimming, while V, J and clone size come from that table. The sample includes 120,000 or so clones, under 85% seen only once; the top ten take 10% to 15%.

The rearrangement joins TRBV19 to TRBJ2-2, with D possibly matching TRBD1 (6 bases). This receptor was identified in a man between 60 and 75 years old with acute or convalescent COVID-19. The sample consisted of peripheral blood. The CDR3 here is CASRITGTRNTGELFF. Written as DNA, the CDR3 is TGTGCCAGTAGGATTACCGGGACACGGAACACCGGGGAGCTGTTTTTT.